This T cell receptor (beta chain) derives from a study of cytomegalovirus exposure and HLA in healthy donors. This clone was observed a few times. Its antigen is as yet unknown. Findings of the study overall: After further analysis at a later stage, 16,951 TCR beta sequences were associated with HLA alleles at 0.05 false discovery rate. Presence/absence comparisons presumed near-even sequencing depth among donors.

PCR primers comprised 60 Vbeta and 13 Jbeta primers. Libraries were prepared by immunoSEQ multiplex PCR; TCRdb keeps only in-frame clonotypes and omits some of them. The data show some 200,000 clones, under 85% seen once. V shed 4 bases, J shed 5 bases, and the junction held 6 bases outside the gene matches. This CDR3 comprises 15 residues. CDR1 and CDR2 (germline): SGHDT, YYEEEE. The TCR sequence derives from a man aged 50 to 60 in good health and CMV-seronegative. Sequencing was performed on PBMCs. V and J are TRBV5-6 and TRBJ1-4; 9 bases align to TRBD1. CDR3 nucleotide sequence: TGTGCCAGCAGCGTAACCGGGACAGGGAATGAAAAACTGTTTTTT. Its protein is CASSVTGTGNEKLFF.